The 24 T cell receptor beta chains presented below share a single source sample, sequenced in a study of shared clonotypes between healthy human individuals. Sequencing was performed with immunoSEQ multiplex PCR; in TCRdb, only in-frame clones are kept and a portion is missing. Among about 2.2 million clones listed, just over 90% were seen once. Naive CD8 isolation took CD45RO-negative cells positively selected for CCR7 and excluded terminally differentiated effector memory CD45RA+ cells. The specimen was naive CD8+ T cells from PBMCs. The receptors shown here come from a man between 18 and 35 years old in good health. Some clones in this sample may be carry-over from other donors' samples.

The chain joins TRBV7-9 to TRBJ2-7; 12 nucleotides line up with TRBD2. Germline CDR1 reads SEHNR; CDR2 reads FQNEAQ (reference sequence). Trimming removed 6 bases from V and 2 bases from J; junction bases left unmatched: 11. The CDR3 has 17 amino acids. The chain's CDR3 is CASSYTASGRATYEQYF. In nucleotides, the CDR3 is TGTGCCAGCAGTTATACCGCTAGCGGGAGGGCGACCTACGAGCAGTACTTC.

V is TRBV7-8 and J is TRBJ2-1, with D perhaps assigned TRBD1 or TRBD2 (5 bases each). V was shortened by 1 base and J by 6 bases, with 13 bases between the two germline ends. The germline V gene encodes CDR1 SGHVS and CDR2 FQNEAQ. This CDR3 region has 15 residues. CDR3 loop: CASSLDPGTANEQFF. The CDR3 DNA reads TGTGCCAGCAGCTTAGATCCGGGGACGGCCAATGAGCAGTTCTTC.

The genes are TRBV2 and TRBJ1-4, with a tentative D call TRBD1 (5 bases). The CDR3 contains 15 residues. V was shortened by 3 bases and J by 0 bases, with 8 bases between the two germline ends. Germline V gives CDR1 SNHLY, CDR2 FYNNEI. CDR3 loop: CASSDSTATNEKLFF. The CDR3 bases are TGTGCCAGCAGTGACTCGACAGCAACTAATGAAAAACTGTTTTTT. The entire variable domain, with the rest obtained from reference TRBV2 and TRBJ1-4, is as follows: EPEVTQTPSHQVTQMGQEVILRCVPISNHLYFYWYRQILGQKVEFLVSFYNNEISEKSEIFDDQFSVERPDGSNFTLKIRSTKLEDSAMYFCASSDSTATNEKLFFGSGTQLSVL.

The chain couples TRBV7-8 to TRBJ1-2, with 9 nucleotides matching TRBD1. V trimming: 5 bases; J trimming: 8 bases; junction bases outside the gene matches: 15. The V gene's germline CDR1 is SGHVS and CDR2 FQNEAQ. This CDR3 has 16 residues. The CDR3 coding sequence is TGTGCCAGCAGCCACCCCCAGGACAGGGGCGTGGGAGGCTACACCTTC. It specifies CASSHPQDRGVGGYTF. Full variable domain (outside the CDR3, taken from reference TRBV7-8 and TRBJ1-2): GAGVSQSPRYKVAKRGQDVALRCDPISGHVSLFWYQQALGQGPEFLTYFQNEAQLDKSGLPSDRFFAERPEGSVSTLKIQRTQQEDSAVYLCASSHPQDRGVGGYTFGSGTRLTVV.

This chain connects TRBV2 to TRBJ2-2, with D unresolved. Germline CDR1 is SNHLY and CDR2 is FYNNEI. This CDR3 has 14 residues. The V gene lost 4 bases and the J gene lost 1 base, with 7 bases spanning the gap. CDR3 in amino acids: CASSGTENTGELFF. Written as DNA, the CDR3 is TGTGCCAGCAGTGGGACGGAGAACACCGGGGAGCTGTTTTTT.

The chain joins TRBV27 to TRBJ2-7, with 8 positions matching TRBD2. Germline CDR1 is MNHEY and CDR2 is SMNVEV (reference sequence). The CDR3 is 14 amino acids. The trim removed 7 bases at V and 2 bases at J, leaving 7 bases unmatched. Here the CDR3 DNA reads TGTGCCAGCAAGAGCGGGGGTGCCGCCTACGAGCAGTACTTC. Its protein product is CASKSGGAAYEQYF.

The chain joins TRBV27 to TRBJ2-5, with D tentatively TRBD1 (5 bases). In germline, CDR1 is MNHEY, CDR2 SMNVEV (reference sequence). V was shortened by 5 bases and J by 6 bases, with 13 bases between the two germline ends. The CDR3 extends over 13 amino acids. In DNA, the CDR3 is TGTGCCAGCAGTCCATCGGACACCCAGACCCAGTACTTC. Its protein is CASSPSDTQTQYF.

This sequence joins TRBV25-1 and TRBJ2-1; 8 nucleotides match TRBD1. The CDR3 spans 11 residues. J gave up 8 bases and V 8 bases, and 2 bases lay outside the gene matches. CDR1 is MGHDK, CDR2 SYGVNS, per germline. The CDR3 nucleotides are TGTGCCAGCGGGACAGGATATGAGCAGTTCTTC. The encoded protein is CASGTGYEQFF.

The chain combines TRBV7-9 with TRBJ1-5; the match to TRBD1 covers 7 bases. CDR1 is SEHNR and CDR2 is FQNEAQ in the germline V gene (reference sequence). Trimming at V came to 5 bases and at J to 11 bases, leaving 21 bases not matched to a gene. There are 17 residues in the CDR3. In DNA form, the CDR3 reads TGTGCCAGCAGCAACGGAGAAGGGGGCCGGTGGCCCAAGGCCCAGCATTTT. Translation gives CASSNGEGGRWPKAQHF.

The rearrangement links TRBV28 to TRBJ1-1; unclear D gene. CDR1 and CDR2 from the germline V gene are MDHEN and SYDVKM. This CDR3 is 13 amino acids long. The germline V and J ends were trimmed by 5 bases and 4 bases, with 11 bases remaining between them. The CDR3 DNA reads TGTGCCAGCAGTGTCGGGGTCTCCACTGAAGCTTTCTTT. Amino acids: CASSVGVSTEAFF.

J is TRBJ2-7 and V is TRBV15; possible D gene TRBD2, 6 bases. V lost 3 bases and J 4 bases, leaving 19 bases between the germline ends. CDR3 length: 16 amino acids. CDR1 and CDR2 from the germline V gene are LNHNV and YYDKDF (reference sequence). The CDR3 DNA sequence: TGTGCCACCAGCAGTAGACTAACCGGGAGACCTTACGAGCAGTACTTC. It is translated as CATSSRLTGRPYEQYF.

This chain uses TRBV7-9 with TRBJ2-7; 9 bases match TRBD2. The germline gives CDR1 SEHNR, CDR2 FQNEAQ (reference sequence). The CDR3 spans 15 residues. Trimming cost V 1 base and J 2 bases; bases outside gene matches: 3. CDR3 nucleotide sequence: TGTGCCAGCAGCTTAGTCGCTAGCGGGACCTACGAGCAGTACTTC. It yields the protein CASSLVASGTYEQYF.

V gene TRBV7-3 combines with J gene TRBJ2-7; 11 bases match TRBD2. After removal of 5 bases from V and 3 bases from J, the junction contained 3 bases not matched to a gene. CDR3 length: 14 residues. Per the germline V gene, CDR1 is SGHTA and CDR2 is FQGTGA. The CDR3 coding sequence is TGTGCCAGCAGCCTACTAGCGGGAGACTACGAGCAGTACTTC. It translates to CASSLLAGDYEQYF.

The genes are TRBV30 and TRBJ1-2; D may be TRBD1 (6 bases). CDR3 size: 13 residues. Trimming took 3 bases from V and 8 from J, leaving 16 bases between them. CDR1 and CDR2 (germline): GTSNPN, SVGIG (reference sequence). CDR3 residues: CAWRRGRGKGYTF. The CDR3 nucleotides are TGTGCCTGGAGGAGGGGCAGGGGAAAGGGCTACACCTTC.

The chain joins TRBV2 to TRBJ1-2, with TRBD1 as a possible D gene (6 bases). CDR3 length equals 14 residues. The V and J ends lost 1 base and 7 bases respectively, with 13 bases between them. Germline values: CDR1 SNHLY, CDR2 FYNNEI. CDR3 amino acids: CASSEGAGDGGYTF. The CDR3 region has the DNA TGTGCCAGCAGTGAAGGGGCAGGGGATGGTGGCTACACCTTC.

The chain has TRBV30 and TRBJ2-7; 12 bases line up with TRBD1. The CDR3 covers 12 residues. Unmatched junction bases numbered 6, after V lost 3 bases and J lost 12 bases. CDR1 is GTSNPN, CDR2 SVGIG, per germline (reference sequence). The CDR3 spells CAWSIGTGGMYF. CDR3 DNA sequence: TGTGCCTGGAGCATAGGGACAGGGGGCATGTACTTC.

This chain joins TRBV28 and TRBJ2-7; TRBD2 might be the D (6 bases). The CDR3 loop spans 16 amino acids. CDR1 and CDR2 (germline): MDHEN, SYDVKM. V shed 5 bases and J shed 0 bases, with 17 bases lying between them. The CDR3 reads CASSPIRGSLSYEQYF. CDR3 DNA: TGTGCCAGCAGTCCCATTCGGGGGAGCCTCTCCTACGAGCAGTACTTC.

This chain uses TRBV5-1 with TRBJ2-7, with D possibly matching TRBD1 (6 bases). The CDR3 totals 16 residues. CDR1 is SGHRS and CDR2 is YFSETQ in the germline V gene. V was shortened by 0 bases and J by 5 bases, with 18 bases between the two germline ends. As DNA, the CDR3 is TGCGCCAGCAGCTTGGACAGGGACACCCAGACCCACGAGCAGTACTTC. The encoded protein is CASSLDRDTQTHEQYF.

Turning to this clone: Other nucleotide sequences from this sample produce the same CDR3. The CDR3, as DNA: TGTGCCAGCAGTTTACGGGGAAGCAATCAGCCCCAGCATTTT. It encodes CASSLRGSNQPQHF. The rearrangement joins TRBV27 to TRBJ1-5; no reliable D call. CDR3 length: 14 amino acids. The germline gives CDR1 MNHEY, CDR2 SMNVEV (reference sequence). Trimming removed 2 bases at V and 1 base at J, with 6 bases between.

The rearrangement uses TRBV9 and TRBJ1-2, with 12 bases matching TRBD1. In germline, CDR1 is SGDLS, CDR2 YYNGEE. This CDR3 region has 20 residues. V dropped 2 bases and J dropped 0; count of bases not matched to a gene: 14. CDR3 nucleotides: TGTGCCAGCAGCGTCACAGTGACTGGGACAGGGGGCGAGTCTAACTATGGCTACACCTTC. Protein sequence: CASSVTVTGTGGESNYGYTF.

This rearrangement joins TRBV28 to TRBJ1-2; 7 bases agree with TRBD1. CDR3 length: 14 amino acids. The germline V gene has CDR1 MDHEN and CDR2 SYDVKM. Losses at the gene ends were 2 bases for V and 4 bases for J; bases not matched to a gene: 4. The CDR3, as DNA: TGTGCCAGCAGTTTACCGGGACAGACCTATGGCTACACCTTC. This translates into CASSLPGQTYGYTF.

This clone was detected once. The chain recombines TRBV29-1 with TRBJ2-2; D is undetermined. From germline, CDR1 is SQVTM and CDR2 ANQGSEA. V was shortened by 7 bases and J by 6 bases, with 12 bases between the two germline ends. The CDR3 consists of 12 residues. The CDR3, as DNA: TGCAGCGCAGAAGGTGGGGCCGGGGAGCTGTTTTTT. Translated: CSAEGGAGELFF.

J is TRBJ2-1 and V is TRBV27; D uncertain. Per the germline V gene, CDR1 is MNHEY and CDR2 is SMNVEV (reference sequence). V lost 5 bases and J lost 10, with 18 bases in between. The CDR3 runs 14 residues. The CDR3: CASSLLPVTDEQFF. The CDR3 DNA sequence: TGTGCCAGCAGTCTTCTTCCCGTGACCGACGAGCAGTTCTTC.

The rearrangement uses TRBV6-6 and TRBJ1-1; D remains ambiguous. Germline V CDR1 and CDR2: MNHNY, SVGAGI (reference sequence). The length of the CDR3 is 16 residues. V gave up 8 bases and J gave up 3 bases, with 22 bases separating them. DNA for the CDR3: TGTGCCAGCCGCCCTCTGGAGAGCGGAGTGTACACTGAAGCTTTCTTT. It codes for CASRPLESGVYTEAFF.